The 16 T cell receptor beta chains below come from one sample, sequenced in a study of CD8+CD57+ T cells in acquired aplastic anemia. TCR beta VDJ combinations and CDR3 sequences were profiled from genomic DNA. TCRdb reprocessed the reads via MiXCR and lists one record per CDR3 protein. The table has some 280,000 distinct CDR3 sequences, 45% to 70% seen once. Material: sorted CD4+, CD8+, or CD8+CD57+ T cells (not recorded which) from PBMCs. The receptors derive from a human donor with severe aplastic anemia or a healthy control (not recorded which).

This chain uses TRBV24-1 with TRBJ1-2; D is ambiguous. This CDR3 is built from 15 residues. Trimming took off 11 bases at V and 4 bases at J, with 22 bases between the two ends. CDR1 KGHDR and CDR2 SFDVKD come from the germline V gene. CDR3 bases: TGTGCCAGCTCACCACCGACGGGCCCCGGCTATGGCTACACCTTC. This gives the protein CASSPPTGPGYGYTF.

This clonotype was counted at least ten times. This chain links TRBV6-2 or TRBV6-3 with TRBJ2-7; no clear D. Germline loops: CDR1 MNHEY, CDR2 SVGEGT. The CDR3 totals 11 residues. V was pared by 7 bases and J by 3 bases, with 7 bases between. The CDR3 loop is CASTHGYEQYF. Written as DNA, the CDR3 is TGTGCCAGCACCCACGGCTACGAGCAGTACTTC.

This clonotype showed up many times. The chain combines TRBV20-1 with TRBJ2-1, with TRBD2 matching 7 bases. Looked up from germline, CDR1 is DFQATT and CDR2 is SNEGSKA (reference sequence). The CDR3 covers 16 residues. After removal of 5 bases from V and 0 bases from J, the junction contained 10 bases not matched to a gene. CDR3 in amino acids: CSAENNGGSSYNEQFF. Here the CDR3 DNA reads TGCAGTGCTGAAAACAACGGGGGGAGCTCCTACAATGAGCAGTTCTTC.

V and J are TRBV5-6 and TRBJ2-1, with TRBD2 matching over 11 bases. Germline CDR1 and CDR2: SGHDT and YYEEEE. J gave up 5 bases and V 4 bases, and 5 bases lay outside the gene matches. The length of the CDR3 is 15 residues. In nucleotides, the CDR3 is TGTGCCAGCAGCAGTTCGACTAGCGGGGACAATGAGCAGTTCTTC. It is translated as CASSSSTSGDNEQFF.

V and J are TRBV7-9 and TRBJ1-4, with D unclear. Trimming took off 6 bases at V and 4 bases at J, with 6 bases between the two ends. The CDR3 consists of 12 residues. CDR1 and CDR2 from the germline V gene are SEHNR and FQNEAQ (reference sequence). The CDR3 sequence is CASRGGNEKLFF. The DNA for the CDR3 is TGTGCCAGCAGAGGTGGTAATGAAAAACTGTTTTTT.

This clonotype was counted ten times or more. The chain recombines TRBV2 with TRBJ1-4; possibly TRBD1 for D (6 bases). V shed 2 bases and J shed 8 bases, with 12 bases lying between them. Germline loops: CDR1 SNHLY, CDR2 FYNNEI. The CDR3 is 14 residues long. CDR3 sequence reads: CASSERGGEEKLFF. CDR3 in DNA: TGTGCCAGCAGTGAACGAGGGGGGGAAGAAAAACTGTTTTTT.

The rearrangement joins TRBV5-6 to TRBJ2-5; tentative D call: TRBD2 (7 bases). Trimming took 0 bases from V and 5 from J, leaving 11 bases between them. The CDR3 has 14 residues. Germline V gives CDR1 SGHDT, CDR2 YYEEEE. CDR3 amino acids: CASSLGGGLETQYF. CDR3 DNA: TGTGCCAGCAGCTTGGGGGGGGGCTTGGAGACCCAGTACTTC.

This chain joins TRBV7-2 and TRBJ1-2; D gene unclear. Germline V lookup: CDR1 SGHTA, CDR2 FQGNSA. Trimming stripped 5 bases from V and 7 bases from J, with 11 bases between. CDR3 length: 12 amino acids. In nucleotides, the CDR3 is TGTGCCAGCAGCCAAGGGATACCTGGCTACACCTTC. Protein sequence: CASSQGIPGYTF.

This sequence joins TRBV29-1 and TRBJ2-5; 10 bases match TRBD1. With 4 bases clipped from V and 5 bases from J, the junction kept 10 bases outside the gene matches. Germline values: CDR1 SQVTM, CDR2 ANQGSEA. The length of the CDR3 is 15 residues. Written as DNA, the CDR3 is TGCAGCGTTGGGGCCGACAGGGGGCGCGCGGAGACCCAGTACTTC. It yields the protein CSVGADRGRAETQYF.

This sequence joins TRBV25-1 and TRBJ2-1, with TRBD2 identical over 8 bases. CDR1 and CDR2 (germline): MGHDK, SYGVNS. V was pared by 5 bases and J by 6 bases, with 3 bases of the junction left unmatched. The CDR3 contains 13 residues. The CDR3 spells CASSSGGPNEQFF. The CDR3 DNA follows: TGTGCCAGCAGTAGCGGGGGCCCCAATGAGCAGTTCTTC.

This clonotype was observed a handful of times. The chain has TRBV20-1 and TRBJ2-5; 9 bases map to TRBD2. The CDR3 is made up of 13 amino acids. The germline V gene has CDR1 DFQATT and CDR2 SNEGSKA (reference sequence). CDR3 amino acids: CSVIAGEGETQYF. The CDR3 coding sequence is TGCAGCGTCATAGCGGGGGAAGGAGAGACCCAGTACTTC.

The rearrangement links TRBV15 to TRBJ2-2; D perhaps matches TRBD1 (5 bases). The CDR3 covers 15 residues. V lost 5 bases and J lost 1, with 11 bases in between. CDR1 is LNHNV, CDR2 YYDKDF, per germline (reference sequence). The CDR3 DNA reads as TGTGCCACCAGCGTGGACACACGGAACACCGGGGAGCTGTTTTTT. Protein: CATSVDTRNTGELFF.

The sample holds many counts of this clonotype. The V and J genes are TRBV5-1 and TRBJ2-5; D is undetermined. The ends were cut back, 4 bases at V and 5 bases at J, with 18 bases in the middle. Germline V lookup: CDR1 SGHRS, CDR2 YFSETQ. The CDR3 length is 15 residues. The chain's CDR3 is CASSLPTLYGETQYF. The CDR3 nucleotides are TGCGCCAGCAGCCTTCCCACTTTATATGGGGAGACCCAGTACTTC.

About this clonotype: In this CDR3 the conserved last residue, phenylalanine or tryptophan, is missing, so a read error is likely. The chain has TRBV24-1 and TRBJ2-1; weak D call: TRBD2 (5 bases). V was pared by 8 bases and J by 8 bases, with 18 bases between. The CDR3 is made up of 14 amino acids. Germline V gene sequence: CDR1 KGHDR, CDR2 SFDVKD. This chain's CDR3 is CATTGRSLRDEQFP. For the CDR3, the DNA is TGTGCCACCACGGGGAGAAGCCTACGTGATGAGCAGTTCCCC.

This clonotype was seen many times. The chain employs TRBV6-6 and TRBJ1-4; the match to TRBD1 covers 7 bases. Germline loops: CDR1 MNHNY, CDR2 SVGAGI (reference sequence). With 2 bases clipped from V and 2 bases from J, the junction kept 2 bases outside the gene matches. This CDR3 region has 15 residues. As DNA, the CDR3 is TGTGCCAGCAGTTACCCGACAGGGACTAATGAAAAACTGTTTTTT. This codes for CASSYPTGTNEKLFF.

Notes on this clonotype: The CDR3 does not close with the conserved phenylalanine or tryptophan, likely indicating a read error. No DNA is shown, since the ends of the CDR3 on it are uncertain; the CDR3 is the one TCRdb lists. The chain is built from TRBV12-3 or TRBV12-4 and TRBJ2-2. The CDR3 region is 8 residues in length, termini included. The CDR3 sequence: CASSSRLS.